This entry lists 29 T cell receptor beta chains sequenced from one sample in a study of Graves' ophthalmopathy and Graves' hyperthyroidism (dated by TCRdb to 2017 to 2018). This sample was sequenced with an Illumina HiSeq 2000. For repertoire sequencing, the TCR beta CDR3 regions were amplified from RNA transcripts. HTBI primers and the Qiagen OneStep RT-PCR kit were used in a first-round RT-PCR, which was followed by a second-round multiplex PCR, size selection and purification. TCRdb trimmed the raw reads at Q25, called clones with MiXCR and kept productive beta chains. CDR3 protein duplicates are merged, each entry listing the most common genes and DNA. A total of 1 million to 1.3 million distinct CDR3 sequences appear in this sample, about 36% of them only once. The leading ten clones occupy 11% of the sample. What was sequenced was peripheral blood or thyroid tissue (not recorded which). Receptor source: an adult man with Graves' hyperthyroidism.

This clonotype was detected a few times. The rearrangement joins TRBV4-1 to TRBJ2-7; TRBD1 agrees at 7 bases. Germline V lookup: CDR1 MGHRA, CDR2 YSYEKL. J lost 0 bases, V lost 5 bases, and 13 bases had no gene match. This CDR3 region has 17 residues. The CDR3 region is CASSFNPDRETSYEQYF. The CDR3 coding sequence is TGCGCCAGCAGCTTCAACCCCGACAGGGAAACCTCCTACGAGCAGTACTTC.

Many counts were recorded for this clonotype. The chain carries TRBV29-1 and TRBJ1-6; perhaps TRBD1 as D (6 bases). V lost 7 bases to trimming and J lost 7 bases, with 11 bases between them. The CDR3 sequence is 12 residues long. CDR1 and CDR2 (germline): SQVTM, ANQGSEA. This chain's CDR3 is CSAGQRNSPLHF. The CDR3 coding sequence is TGCAGCGCAGGACAGAGAAATTCACCCCTCCACTTT. Together with reference TRBV29-1 and TRBJ1-6, the CDR3 gives the full variable domain: SAVISQKPSRDICQRGTSLTIQCQVDSQVTMMFWYRQQPGQSLTLIATANQGSEATYESGFVIDKFPISRPNLTFSTLTVSNMSPEDSSIYLCSAGQRNSPLHFGNGTRLTVT.

This clonotype was seen just once. It may be a read error: a sequence one base away is much more abundant. This chain links TRBV2 with TRBJ2-7; 8 nucleotides match TRBD1. The V gene's germline CDR1 is SNHLY and CDR2 FYNNEI. The CDR3 loop spans 14 amino acids. The CDR3: CTSSLGQGEGEQYF. The CDR3 region has the DNA TGTACCAGCAGCCTCGGACAGGGCGAAGGCGAGCAGTACTTC.

This clonotype was seen only a few times. A single base separates this from a much larger clone, so it may be a read error. CDR3 in DNA: TGCAGCGTTGATGGGGGCGGAAGCGGCTCCTACGAGCAGTACTTC. Encoded protein: CSVDGGGSGSYEQYF. The chain is built from TRBV29-1 and TRBJ2-7; D is possibly TRBD1 (6 bases). From germline, CDR1 is SQVTM and CDR2 ANQGSEA. V was trimmed by 3 bases and J by 0 bases, leaving 15 bases between them. CDR3 length: 15 amino acids.

This clonotype came up many times. The DNA for the CDR3 is TGTGCCAGCAGCTTAGGCCGAGAAGGGACGTGGCCCCAGCATTTT. Translated, it gives CASSLGREGTWPQHF. The chain is built from TRBV13 and TRBJ1-5; a possible D gene is TRBD1 (5 bases). The CDR3 covers 15 residues. Germline V lookup: CDR1 PRHDT, CDR2 FYEKMQ (reference sequence). With 0 bases removed from V and 9 bases from J, the gap between germline ends came to 15 bases.

The chain carries TRBV9 and TRBJ1-1; 8 nucleotides line up with TRBD1. The CDR3 covers 15 residues. Germline V gene data show CDR1 as SGDLS and CDR2 as YYNGEE. Losses at the gene ends were 3 bases for V and 8 bases for J; bases not matched to a gene: 12. In DNA, the CDR3 is TGTGCCAGCAGCGAAGGGACAGGCAACCGACCCGAAGCTTTCTTT. The encoded protein is CASSEGTGNRPEAFF.

Remarks on this clonotype: A much larger clone lies one base from this, so it may be a read error. The V gene is TRBV5-4, the J gene TRBJ1-2; possible D gene TRBD1, 5 bases. The V end was cut by 6 bases, the J end by 6 bases, with 15 bases between. The CDR3 has 13 residues. Germline V gives CDR1 SGHNT, CDR2 YYREEE (reference sequence). The CDR3 DNA sequence: TGTGCCAGCATCAAGACGGGGACCCATGGCTACACCTTC. It translates to CASIKTGTHGYTF.

This clonotype was recorded at least ten times. The CDR3 region is CASRRKAMTDGYTF. For the CDR3, the DNA is TGTGCCAGCAGGAGAAAGGCCATGACTGATGGCTACACCTTC. V usage is TRBV2 and J usage is TRBJ1-2, with no clear D. V lost 6 bases, J lost 6 bases, and 17 bases lay in between. Germline assignment: CDR1 SNHLY and CDR2 FYNNEI. This CDR3 has 14 amino acids. Looking up the rest from reference TRBV2 and TRBJ1-2 gives the full variable domain: EPEVTQTPSHQVTQMGQEVILRCVPISNHLYFYWYRQILGQKVEFLVSFYNNEISEKSEIFDDQFSVERPDGSNFTLKIRSTKLEDSAMYFCASRRKAMTDGYTFGSGTRLTVV.

This clonotype was counted between two and nine times. V gene TRBV9 combines with J gene TRBJ2-5, with 8 bases fitting TRBD2. The V gene end was trimmed by 4 bases and the J gene end by 5 bases; junction bases not matched to a gene: 13. The germline CDR1 and CDR2 sequences are SGDLS and YYNGEE. This CDR3 contains 16 residues. The CDR3 sequence: CASSHPTGGMLETQYF. The CDR3 DNA reads as TGTGCCAGCAGCCACCCGACGGGGGGGATGCTGGAGACCCAGTACTTC.

This clonotype was counted a few times. The CDR3 loop is CASRGLAETQYF. DNA for the CDR3: TGTGCCAGCAGAGGCCTAGCGGAGACCCAGTACTTC. The V and J genes are TRBV6-5 and TRBJ2-5, with D tentatively TRBD2 (6 bases). V was clipped by 6 bases and J by 5 bases, with 10 bases between them. Germline V lookup: CDR1 MNHEY, CDR2 SVGAGI. The CDR3 sequence is 12 residues long.

V usage is TRBV30 and J usage is TRBJ1-2; no definite D call. The CDR3 contains 16 residues. V was cut by 2 bases and J by 0 bases, with 16 bases left in between. Germline CDR1 and CDR2: GTSNPN and SVGIG (reference sequence). The DNA of the CDR3 is TGTGCCTGGAGTCTACCGTTGACGTATGCTAACTATGGCTACACCTTC. It encodes CAWSLPLTYANYGYTF. Supplemented by reference TRBV30 and TRBJ1-2, the full variable domain reads SQTIHQWPATLVQPVGSPLSLECTVEGTSNPNLYWYRQAAGRGLQLLFYSVGIGQISSEVPQNLSASRPQDRQFILSSKKLLLSDSGFYLCAWSLPLTYANYGYTFGSGTRLTVV.

The V gene is TRBV29-1, the J gene TRBJ2-7; tentative D call: TRBD1 (5 bases). The CDR3 is 13 residues long. The germline V gene encodes CDR1 SQVTM and CDR2 ANQGSEA. V was clipped by 8 bases and J by 2 bases, with 16 bases between them. CDR3 loop: CSLQGVGPYEQYF. In nucleotides, the CDR3 is TGCAGCCTCCAAGGGGTTGGTCCCTACGAGCAGTACTTC.

There are many counts of this clonotype. The rearrangement uses TRBV20-1 and TRBJ1-5, with a tentative D call TRBD1 (6 bases). Germline assignment: CDR1 DFQATT and CDR2 SNEGSKA (reference sequence). With 3 bases removed from V and 0 bases from J, the gap between germline ends came to 12 bases. This CDR3 comprises 15 residues. CDR3 coding DNA: TGCAGTGCTAGTATGACAGGTGATAGCAATCAGCCCCAGCATTTT. Translation gives CSASMTGDSNQPQHF.

The chain is built from TRBV7-9 and TRBJ2-5, with 8 bases matching TRBD2. The CDR3 contains 18 residues. CDR1 and CDR2 from the germline V gene are SEHNR and FQNEAQ (reference sequence). The V segment lost 0 bases and the J segment 3 bases; nucleotides outside the gene matches: 12. The CDR3 is CASSLARLAGQWEETQYF. DNA for the CDR3: TGTGCCAGCAGCTTAGCGCGGCTAGCGGGCCAATGGGAAGAGACCCAGTACTTC. The full variable domain, completed using reference TRBV7-9 and TRBJ2-5, is DTGVSQNPRHKITKRGQNVTFRCDPISEHNRLYWYRQTLGQGPEFLTYFQNEAQLEKSRLLSDRFSAERPKGSFSTLEIQRTEQGDSAMYLCASSLARLAGQWEETQYFGPGTRLLVL.

This clonotype has a handful of counts. The CDR3 sequence is CAWSERPGELFF. DNA of the CDR3: TGTGCCTGGAGTGAGCGGCCCGGGGAGCTGTTTTTT. The chain employs TRBV30 and TRBJ2-2; D may be TRBD2 (5 bases). V gave up 1 base and J gave up 6 bases, with 6 bases separating them. The germline V gene has CDR1 GTSNPN and CDR2 SVGIG (reference sequence). CDR3 length: 12 residues.

This clonotype was recorded at least ten times. One junction end does not reproduce the germline sequence, and a read error may be involved. J is TRBJ1-2 and V is TRBV19, with a weak D call TRBD1 (5 bases). The CDR3 has 13 residues. CDR1 and CDR2 (germline): LNHDA, SQIVND (reference sequence). This CDR3 reads CASSISRQSFVGF. CDR3 bases: TGTGCCAGTAGTATATCCCGACAGTCGTTCGTGGGCTTC. Using reference TRBV19 and TRBJ1-2 for the parts outside the CDR3, the full variable domain is DGGITQSPKYLFRKEGQNVTLSCEQNLNHDAMYWYRQDPGQGLRLIYYSQIVNDFQKGDIAEGYSVSREKKESFPLTVTSAQKNPTAFYLCASSISRQSFVGFGSGTRLTVV.

The table lists this clonotype with a count of one. The chain recombines TRBV24-1 with TRBJ1-2; 9 nucleotides agree with TRBD1. Germline values: CDR1 KGHDR, CDR2 SFDVKD. The CDR3 covers 15 residues. The V gene end was trimmed by 4 bases and the J gene end by 8 bases; junction bases not matched to a gene: 10. The CDR3 reads CATSEAGTGKSGYTF. In nucleotides, the CDR3 is TGTGCCACCAGTGAGGCCGGGACAGGGAAGAGCGGCTACACCTTC.

This clonotype occurred a few times. This chain uses TRBV27 with TRBJ1-2, with 8 bases identical to TRBD1. The germline CDR1 and CDR2 sequences are MNHEY and SMNVEV (reference sequence). The CDR3 runs to 15 residues. V lost 5 bases and J lost 8; bases outside the gene matches: 13. CDR3 DNA: TGTGCCAGCAGTCCGTTCCCTGACAGGGGTTACGGCTACACCTTC. It is translated as CASSPFPDRGYGYTF.

The J gene is TRBJ2-2, the V gene TRBV19; the match to TRBD2 covers 7 bases. J was trimmed by 7 bases and V by 9 bases; bases with no gene match: 11. CDR1 and CDR2 from the germline V gene are LNHDA and SQIVND (reference sequence). CDR3 length: 14 residues. CDR3 nucleotide sequence: TGTGCCAGCCATACCGTAACTAGCGTCGGGGAGCTGTTTTTT. Translated: CASHTVTSVGELFF.

This clonotype was detected only a few times. The rearrangement links TRBV11-2 to TRBJ2-7, with TRBD2 matching 9 bases. Germline V gene sequence: CDR1 SGHAT, CDR2 FQNNGV. The CDR3 loop spans 17 amino acids. The junction had 11 bases not matched to a gene; V was cut back by 2 bases and J by 3 bases. This CDR3 reads CASSLLVAGAHVYEQYF. CDR3 nucleotide sequence: TGTGCCAGCAGCTTACTGGTAGCGGGGGCCCACGTCTACGAGCAGTACTTC.

This chain joins TRBV20-1 and TRBJ2-7; the D gene could be TRBD1 or TRBD2 (5 bases each). The CDR3 length is 14 residues. V lost 5 bases, J lost 3 bases, and 17 bases lay in between. The germline V gene has CDR1 DFQATT and CDR2 SNEGSKA (reference sequence). CDR3 amino acids: CSAPPPGPSYEQYF. The CDR3 bases are TGCAGTGCTCCACCCCCGGGACCGAGCTACGAGCAGTACTTC.

The chain employs TRBV11-2 and TRBJ2-5; D remains unclear. The V and J ends lost 6 bases and 4 bases respectively, with 15 bases between them. The CDR3 is 14 residues long. The germline V gene has CDR1 SGHAT and CDR2 FQNNGV. The CDR3 loop reads CASSLTWKVETQYF. In DNA, the CDR3 is TGTGCCAGCAGTCTCACCTGGAAGGTAGAGACCCAGTACTTC.

J is TRBJ1-2 and V is TRBV20-1, with D unresolved. Trimming took 4 bases from V and 4 from J, leaving 13 bases between them. The CDR3 extends over 13 amino acids. Per germline, CDR1 DFQATT and CDR2 SNEGSKA (reference sequence). The CDR3 DNA sequence: TGCAGTGCTACGTCCTCGGATACCTATGGCTACACCTTC. Its protein is CSATSSDTYGYTF.

The chain links TRBV7-9 to TRBJ2-7; 8 nucleotides match TRBD1. In germline, CDR1 is SEHNR, CDR2 FQNEAQ (reference sequence). CDR3 length: 15 amino acids. V shed 7 bases, J shed 2 bases, and the junction held 10 bases outside the gene matches. The CDR3 nucleotides read TGTGCCAGCAACACCACTCAGGGGGCTACCTACGAGCAGTACTTC. Translation gives CASNTTQGATYEQYF. Full variable domain (missing parts from reference TRBV7-9 and TRBJ2-7): DTGVSQNPRHKITKRGQNVTFRCDPISEHNRLYWYRQTLGQGPEFLTYFQNEAQLEKSRLLSDRFSAERPKGSFSTLEIQRTEQGDSAMYLCASNTTQGATYEQYFGPGTRLTVT.

This clonotype was seen ten or more times. A clone one base away is much larger, so this may be a read error. This rearrangement joins TRBV12-3 or TRBV12-4 to TRBJ1-4; no clear D gene. The CDR3 is 11 amino acids. The CDR3 here is CASSSNGKLFF. Here the CDR3 DNA reads TGTGCCAGCAGCTCGAATGGAAAACTGTTTTTT.

This clonotype was picked up a small number of times. The chain couples TRBV12-3 or TRBV12-4 to TRBJ2-2, with 10 bases lining up with TRBD1. The CDR3 is 15 amino acids. V was pared by 5 bases and J by 5 bases, with 5 bases of the junction left unmatched. In nucleotides, the CDR3 is TGTGCCAGCAGTAGACAGGGGGCGAGAACCGGGGAGCTGTTTTTT. Translation: CASSRQGARTGELFF.

Ten or more counts support this clonotype. The chain combines TRBV7-9 with TRBJ1-5; D is perhaps TRBD1 (5 bases). Trimming took 0 bases from V and 1 from J, leaving 16 bases between them. The CDR3 consists of 18 residues. CDR1 and CDR2 (germline): SEHNR, FQNEAQ (reference sequence). CDR3 loop: CASSLAGSGKGSNQPQHF. The CDR3 region has the DNA TGTGCCAGCAGCTTAGCGGGCTCCGGGAAGGGGAGCAATCAGCCCCAGCATTTT.

This clonotype showed up just a few times. The V gene is TRBV29-1, the J gene TRBJ1-2, with TRBD1 matching over 9 bases. J gave up 4 bases and V 6 bases, and 6 bases lay outside the gene matches. Germline loops: CDR1 SQVTM, CDR2 ANQGSEA. The CDR3 has 13 residues. CDR3 sequence (DNA): TGCAGCGTGGACAGGGGTCGGGGCTATGGCTACACCTTC. Translated, it gives CSVDRGRGYGYTF.

Written as DNA, the CDR3 is TGCGCCAGCAGCCTTACCGGGACGAGCGGGAGTCACGAGCAGTACTTC. Protein product: CASSLTGTSGSHEQYF. The chain links TRBV5-1 to TRBJ2-7; TRBD2 matches 8 bases. CDR3 length: 16 residues. Germline V CDR1 and CDR2: SGHRS, YFSETQ. Trimming took 4 bases from V and 5 from J; bases not matched to a gene: 14.